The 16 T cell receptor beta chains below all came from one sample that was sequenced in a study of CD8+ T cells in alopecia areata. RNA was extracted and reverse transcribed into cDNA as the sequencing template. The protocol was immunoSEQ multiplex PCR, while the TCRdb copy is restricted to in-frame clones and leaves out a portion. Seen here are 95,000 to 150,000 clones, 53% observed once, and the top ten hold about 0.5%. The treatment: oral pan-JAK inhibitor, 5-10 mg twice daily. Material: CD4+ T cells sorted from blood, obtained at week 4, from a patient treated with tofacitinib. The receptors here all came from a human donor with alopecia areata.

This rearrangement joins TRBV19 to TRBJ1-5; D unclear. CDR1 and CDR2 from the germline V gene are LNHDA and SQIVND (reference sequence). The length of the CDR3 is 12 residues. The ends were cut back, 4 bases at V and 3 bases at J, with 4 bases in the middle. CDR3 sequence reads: CASSTYNQPQHF. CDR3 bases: TGTGCCAGTAGTACATACAATCAGCCCCAGCATTTT.

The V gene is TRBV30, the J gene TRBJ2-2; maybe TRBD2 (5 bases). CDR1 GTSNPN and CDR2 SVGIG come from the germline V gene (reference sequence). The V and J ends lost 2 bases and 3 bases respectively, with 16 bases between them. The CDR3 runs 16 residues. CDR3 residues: CAWSISFKRDTGELFF. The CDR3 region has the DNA TGTGCCTGGAGTATCTCGTTCAAGAGGGACACCGGGGAGCTGTTTTTT. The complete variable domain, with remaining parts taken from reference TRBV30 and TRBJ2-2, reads SQTIHQWPATLVQPVGSPLSLECTVEGTSNPNLYWYRQAAGRGLQLLFYSVGIGQISSEVPQNLSASRPQDRQFILSSKKLLLSDSGFYLCAWSISFKRDTGELFFGEGSRLTVL.

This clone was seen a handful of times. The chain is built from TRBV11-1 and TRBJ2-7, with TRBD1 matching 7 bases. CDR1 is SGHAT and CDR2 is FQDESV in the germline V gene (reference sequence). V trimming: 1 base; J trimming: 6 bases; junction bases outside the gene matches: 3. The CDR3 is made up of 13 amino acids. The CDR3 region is CASSLEGTAEQYF. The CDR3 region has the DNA TGTGCCAGCAGCTTAGAAGGGACAGCCGAGCAGTACTTC.

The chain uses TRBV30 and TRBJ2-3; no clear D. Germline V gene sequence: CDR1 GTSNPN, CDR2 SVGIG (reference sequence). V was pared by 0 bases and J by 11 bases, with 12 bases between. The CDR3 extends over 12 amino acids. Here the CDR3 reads CAWSVVSQLQYF. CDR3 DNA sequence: TGTGCCTGGAGTGTAGTGTCCCAATTGCAGTATTTT.

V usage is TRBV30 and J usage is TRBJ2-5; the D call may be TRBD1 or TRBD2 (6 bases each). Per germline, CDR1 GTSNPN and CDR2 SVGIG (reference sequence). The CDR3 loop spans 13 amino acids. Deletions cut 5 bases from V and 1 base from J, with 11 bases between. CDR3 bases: TGTGCCTGGGGGGGGCGGCTCCAAGAGACCCAGTACTTC. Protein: CAWGGRLQETQYF. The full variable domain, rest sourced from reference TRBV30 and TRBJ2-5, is SQTIHQWPATLVQPVGSPLSLECTVEGTSNPNLYWYRQAAGRGLQLLFYSVGIGQISSEVPQNLSASRPQDRQFILSSKKLLLSDSGFYLCAWGGRLQETQYFGPGTRLLVL.

DNA of the CDR3: TGTGCCACCGGACGGGGCAGGGGCGGTATAAAGAACACTGAAGCTTTCTTT. Its protein is CATGRGRGGIKNTEAFF. The V call is TRBV15, the J call TRBJ1-1; tentatively, D is TRBD1 (6 bases). This CDR3 has 17 amino acids. Germline CDR1 reads LNHNV; CDR2 reads YYDKDF (reference sequence). Trimming took off 8 bases at V and 1 base at J, with 23 bases between the two ends. The full variable domain, completed using reference TRBV15 and TRBJ1-1, is DAMVIQNPRYQVTQFGKPVTLSCSQTLNHNVMYWYQQKSSQAPKLLFHYYDKDFNNEADTPDNFQSRRPNTSFCFLDIRSPGLGDTAMYLCATGRGRGGIKNTEAFFGQGTRLTVV.

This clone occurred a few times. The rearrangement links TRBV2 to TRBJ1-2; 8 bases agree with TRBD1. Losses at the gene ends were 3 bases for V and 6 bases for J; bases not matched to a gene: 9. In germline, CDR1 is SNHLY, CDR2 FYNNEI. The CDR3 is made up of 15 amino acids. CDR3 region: CASSERWTGWHGYTF. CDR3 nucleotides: TGTGCCAGCAGTGAGCGGTGGACAGGGTGGCATGGCTACACCTTC.

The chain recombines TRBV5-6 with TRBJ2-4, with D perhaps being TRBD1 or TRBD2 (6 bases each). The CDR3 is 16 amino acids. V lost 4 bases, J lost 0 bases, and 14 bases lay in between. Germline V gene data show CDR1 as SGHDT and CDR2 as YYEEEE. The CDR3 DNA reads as TGTGCCAGCAGCGCGGGACAACAAATAGCCAAAAACATTCAGTACTTC. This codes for CASSAGQQIAKNIQYF.

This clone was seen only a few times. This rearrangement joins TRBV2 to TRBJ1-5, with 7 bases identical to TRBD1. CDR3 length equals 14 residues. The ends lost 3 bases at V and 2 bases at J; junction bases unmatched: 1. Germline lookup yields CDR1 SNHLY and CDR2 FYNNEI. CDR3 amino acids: CASSDDRGNQPQHF. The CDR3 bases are TGTGCCAGCAGTGATGACAGGGGCAATCAGCCCCAGCATTTT.

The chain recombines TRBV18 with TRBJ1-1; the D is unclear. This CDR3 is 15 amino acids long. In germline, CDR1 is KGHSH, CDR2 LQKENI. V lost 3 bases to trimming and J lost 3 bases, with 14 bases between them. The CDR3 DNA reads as TGTGCCAGCTCACCCAACAGAGGCTCGGACACTGAAGCTTTCTTT. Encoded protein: CASSPNRGSDTEAFF.

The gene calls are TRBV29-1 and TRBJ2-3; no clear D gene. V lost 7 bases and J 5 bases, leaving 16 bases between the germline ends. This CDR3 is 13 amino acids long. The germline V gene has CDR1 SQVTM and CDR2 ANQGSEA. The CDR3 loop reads CSASLDWGDTQYF. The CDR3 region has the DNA TGCAGCGCCTCCCTGGATTGGGGAGATACGCAGTATTTT.

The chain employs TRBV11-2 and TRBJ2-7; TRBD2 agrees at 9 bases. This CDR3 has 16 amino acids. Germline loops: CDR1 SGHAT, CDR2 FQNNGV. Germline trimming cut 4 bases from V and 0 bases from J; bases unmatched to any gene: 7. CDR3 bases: TGTGCCAGCAGCTCCAGACTAGCGGTTAGCTCCTACGAGCAGTACTTC. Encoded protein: CASSSRLAVSSYEQYF.

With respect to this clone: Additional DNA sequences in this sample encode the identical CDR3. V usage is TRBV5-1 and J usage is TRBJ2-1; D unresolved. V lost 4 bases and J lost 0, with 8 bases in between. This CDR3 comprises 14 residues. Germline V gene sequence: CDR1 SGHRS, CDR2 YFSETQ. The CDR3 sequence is CASSDPSSYNEQFF. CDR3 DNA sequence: TGCGCCAGCAGCGACCCGAGCTCCTACAATGAGCAGTTCTTC.

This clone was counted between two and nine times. CDR3 sequence reads: CASSPRDRGEGQPQHF. The DNA of the CDR3 is TGTGCCAGCAGCCCTCGGGACAGGGGAGAGGGACAGCCCCAGCATTTT. V gene TRBV4-2 combines with J gene TRBJ1-5, with 10 bases aligning to TRBD1. Germline lookup yields CDR1 LGHNA and CDR2 YNFKEQ. V was pared by 4 bases and J by 7 bases, with 10 bases of the junction left unmatched. CDR3 size: 16 residues.

The CDR3 spells CSAKTGGIYTF. The CDR3 DNA follows: TGCAGTGCAAAGACAGGGGGTATCTACACCTTC. The genes are TRBV20-1 and TRBJ1-2; 9 bases line up with TRBD1. The CDR3 consists of 11 residues. CDR1 is DFQATT, CDR2 SNEGSKA, per germline (reference sequence). Trimming removed 6 bases from V and 10 bases from J; junction bases left unmatched: 6.

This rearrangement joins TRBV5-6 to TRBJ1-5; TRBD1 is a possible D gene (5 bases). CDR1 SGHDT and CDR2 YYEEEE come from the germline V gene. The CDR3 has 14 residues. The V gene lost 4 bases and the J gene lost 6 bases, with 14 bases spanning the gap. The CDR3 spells CASSPSAGTQPQHF. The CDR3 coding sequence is TGTGCCAGCAGCCCGTCGGCGGGGACTCAGCCCCAGCATTTT. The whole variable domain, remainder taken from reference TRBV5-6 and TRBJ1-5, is DAGVTQSPTHLIKTRGQQVTLRCSPKSGHDTVSWYQQALGQGPQFIFQYYEEEERQRGNFPDRFSGHQFPNYSSELNVNALLLGDSALYLCASSPSAGTQPQHFGDGTRLSIL.